Sequencing of this T cell receptor beta chain was carried out in a study of PD-1 blockade in classical Hodgkin lymphoma. General study findings and limits: Partial responders and progressors had significantly lower baseline TCR diversity. At C4D1, TCR diversity had climbed significantly for CD4+ cells, though not for CD8+ cells. Undefined causes, possibly disease activity or prior therapy, underlie the repertoire differences.

The method was immunoSEQ multiplex PCR; TCRdb's version includes in-frame clones alone and lacks a portion of them. In the table there are tens of thousands of clones, 70% to 75% of which are singletons. The V end lost 4 bases, the J end lost 10 bases, and 20 bases lay between the germline ends. Germline CDR1 SGHNT, CDR2 YYREEE (reference sequence). The CDR3 extends over 14 amino acids. Worth noting for this clone: No antigen is known for it.

As for time point: cycle 4 day 1 (C4D1), after more than 5 weeks of nivolumab. Relapses following autologous stem cell transplantation were seen in all patients, with brentuximab vedotin exposure varying. The source is a human donor with classical Hodgkin lymphoma. This chain uses TRBV5-4 with TRBJ1-1, with D possibly TRBD1 on 6 matching bases. The sample in question was peripheral blood mononuclear cells (PBMCs), obtained before the fourth cycle of nivolumab. This chain's CDR3 is CASSLTRGGAGAFF. The CDR3 region has the DNA TGTGCCAGCAGCCTGACAAGAGGGGGAGCGGGAGCTTTCTTT.